The next 27 T cell receptor beta chains were all read from a single sample in a study of OX40 agonist ivuxolimab in advanced cancers. Clones were read by immunoSEQ multiplex PCR, and TCRdb kept only the in-frame ones, dropping some. This table has some 69,000 clones, 60% to 85% appearing once. The sequencing used CD4+ or CD8+ T cells sorted from blood, collected in a trial of the OX40 agonist ivuxolimab. The receptors derive from an adult with an advanced solid tumor such as melanoma, head and neck, liver or kidney cancer.

The J gene is TRBJ2-1, the V gene TRBV10-1; no reliable D call. The CDR3 runs 14 residues. Germline V CDR1 and CDR2: WNHNN, SYGVQD (reference sequence). V was shortened by 5 bases and J by 7 bases, with 15 bases between the two germline ends. For the CDR3, the DNA is TGCGCCAGCAGTTTCGACGCGGCAAATAATGAGCAGTTCTTC. Translating gives CASSFDAANNEQFF.

The chain combines TRBV29-1 with TRBJ2-1, with 10 nucleotides matching TRBD2. Trimming cost V 6 bases and J 6 bases; bases outside gene matches: 14. The CDR3 is 16 residues long. Per germline, CDR1 SQVTM and CDR2 ANQGSEA. CDR3 region: CSVGSPSGRSSNEQFF. The CDR3 DNA reads TGCAGCGTAGGGAGTCCTAGCGGGAGATCATCCAATGAGCAGTTCTTC.

This clone was seen only a few times. The chain has TRBV9 and TRBJ2-2; no firm D call. Trimming shortened V by 4 bases and J by 5 bases, and 6 bases separated the two germline ends. The germline CDR1 and CDR2 sequences are SGDLS and YYNGEE. The CDR3 sequence is 12 residues long. The CDR3 DNA reads as TGTGCCAGCAGCAAAGATACCGGGGAGCTGTTTTTT. Translated, it gives CASSKDTGELFF.

V gene TRBV7-9 combines with J gene TRBJ1-3; D is uncertain. This CDR3 has 15 amino acids. Germline V gene data show CDR1 as SEHNR and CDR2 as FQNEAQ (reference sequence). V was shortened by 1 base and J by 2 bases, with 9 bases between the two germline ends. The CDR3 loop reads CASSLVEGAGNTIYF. DNA of the CDR3: TGTGCCAGCAGCTTAGTTGAGGGCGCTGGAAACACCATATATTTT.

The chain carries TRBV18 and TRBJ2-2; weak D call: TRBD1 (6 bases). Germline assignment: CDR1 KGHSH and CDR2 LQKENI. This CDR3 region has 13 residues. Trimming removed 4 bases from V and 10 bases from J, with 13 bases in between. The CDR3 loop reads CASSLHRVEELFF. DNA of the CDR3: TGTGCCAGCTCACTTCACAGGGTAGAGGAGCTGTTTTTT.

The chain has TRBV6-5 and TRBJ1-5; no reliable D call. There are 13 residues in the CDR3. V shed 2 bases and J shed 7 bases, with 9 bases lying between them. In germline, CDR1 is MNHEY, CDR2 SVGAGI. Here the CDR3 DNA reads TGTGCCAGCAGTTACGAGAGGTCCCAGCCCCAGCATTTT. The encoded protein is CASSYERSQPQHF.

The rearrangement joins TRBV19 to TRBJ2-1; 9 bases agree with TRBD2. The CDR3 is 15 amino acids. The V gene's germline CDR1 is LNHDA and CDR2 SQIVND (reference sequence). The trim removed 6 bases at V and 4 bases at J, leaving 7 bases unmatched. The CDR3 loop is CASRGGSGRYNEQFF. The CDR3 coding sequence is TGTGCCAGTAGGGGAGGGAGCGGGAGGTACAATGAGCAGTTCTTC.

The chain employs TRBV6-1 and TRBJ1-1, with unresolved D. The CDR3 is 13 residues long. The germline V and J ends were trimmed by 5 bases and 8 bases, with 15 bases remaining between them. CDR1 is MNHNS, CDR2 SASEGT, per germline. The CDR3: CASSRVWGSEAFF. CDR3 DNA sequence: TGTGCCAGCAGTCGAGTGTGGGGATCCGAAGCTTTCTTT.

The chain combines TRBV19 with TRBJ1-2; the D is unclear. Germline values: CDR1 LNHDA, CDR2 SQIVND (reference sequence). The CDR3 length is 16 residues. V lost 2 bases, J lost 1 base, and 14 bases lay in between. CDR3 sequence: CASSIPGRQINYGYTF. In DNA form, the CDR3 reads TGTGCCAGTAGTATACCCGGACGGCAGATTAACTATGGCTACACCTTC.

Here the CDR3 DNA reads TGTGCCAGCAGCTCTACGGGACTAGCCTTGGATGAGCAGTTCTTC. Its protein product is CASSSTGLALDEQFF. V is TRBV11-2 and J is TRBJ2-1, with 9 bases aligning to TRBD2. The CDR3 runs to 15 residues. Trimming removed 4 bases from V and 8 bases from J; junction bases left unmatched: 9. CDR1 is SGHAT, CDR2 FQNNGV, per germline. Using reference TRBV11-2 and TRBJ2-1 for the parts outside the CDR3, the full variable domain is EAGVAQSPRYKIIEKRQSVAFWCNPISGHATLYWYQQILGQGPKLLIQFQNNGVVDDSQLPKDRFSAERLKGVDSTLKIQPAKLEDSAVYLCASSSTGLALDEQFFGPGTRLTVL.

The chain combines TRBV5-4 with TRBJ1-4, with 9 bases lining up with TRBD1. V shed 4 bases and J 5 bases; nucleotides not matched to a gene: 6. The CDR3 consists of 15 residues. CDR1 and CDR2 (germline): SGHNT, YYREEE (reference sequence). CDR3 in amino acids: CASSRTGEWNEKLFF. The CDR3 coding sequence is TGTGCCAGCAGCCGGACAGGGGAATGGAATGAAAAACTGTTTTTT.

This rearrangement joins TRBV5-3 to TRBJ1-3; D may be TRBD1 (6 bases). TRBV5-3 is an ORF for which the function is uncertain. This CDR3 has 14 amino acids. V lost 4 bases and J 7 bases, leaving 15 bases between the germline ends. The CDR3 protein is CARSVQGKGNTIYF. DNA of the CDR3: TGTGCCAGAAGCGTGCAGGGGAAAGGGAACACCATATATTTT.

The count of this clone is one. This sequence joins TRBV28 and TRBJ2-7, with 7 nucleotides matching TRBD2. Per the germline V gene, CDR1 is MDHEN and CDR2 is SYDVKM. The CDR3 has 12 residues. CDR3 loop: CAVGGGPYEQYF. The CDR3 region has the DNA TGTGCTGTGGGGGGAGGGCCATACGAGCAGTACTTC.

This clone was counted only a few times. The V call is TRBV10-3, the J call TRBJ2-5; no definite D call. The V end lost 4 bases, the J end lost 4 bases, and 4 bases lay between the germline ends. The CDR3 loop spans 11 amino acids. Germline V gene sequence: CDR1 ENHRY, CDR2 SYGVKD. CDR3 region: CAISGGETQYF. The CDR3 DNA reads TGTGCCATCAGTGGGGGAGAGACCCAGTACTTC.

This sequence joins TRBV2 and TRBJ2-6; D not resolved. CDR1 is SNHLY and CDR2 is FYNNEI in the germline V gene. The CDR3 runs to 15 residues. Trimming stripped 3 bases from V and 4 bases from J, with 10 bases between. CDR3 sequence reads: CASSELVSGANVLTF. The DNA for the CDR3 is TGTGCCAGCAGTGAGCTGGTGTCGGGGGCCAACGTCCTGACTTTC.

The chain uses TRBV15 and TRBJ2-1; TRBD2 matches at 8 bases. Germline lookup yields CDR1 LNHNV and CDR2 YYDKDF (reference sequence). Germline trimming cut 0 bases from V and 7 bases from J; bases unmatched to any gene: 11. The CDR3 loop spans 17 amino acids. The CDR3 coding sequence is TGTGCCACCAGCAGAGATTTGCGGGGGGCTTTTTGGAATGAGCAGTTCTTC. Its translation: CATSRDLRGAFWNEQFF.

The genes are TRBV5-8 and TRBJ1-3; weak D call: TRBD1 (5 bases). The V gene's germline CDR1 is SGHTS and CDR2 YDEGEE. V dropped 0 bases and J dropped 2 bases, with 9 bases sitting between them. This CDR3 region has 15 residues. The CDR3 nucleotides are TGTGCCAGCAGCTTGGCAACAGGTCCTGGAAACACCATATATTTT. Translated, it gives CASSLATGPGNTIYF.

J is TRBJ2-7 and V is TRBV28, with D unclear. This CDR3 contains 11 residues. With 5 bases removed from V and 4 bases from J, the gap between germline ends came to 6 bases. Germline CDR1 reads MDHEN; CDR2 reads SYDVKM. As DNA, the CDR3 is TGTGCCAGCAGTCCCTTATACGAGCAGTACTTC. Translating it yields CASSPLYEQYF. Filled out from reference TRBV28 and TRBJ2-7, the complete variable domain reads DVKVTQSSRYLVKRTGEKVFLECVQDMDHENMFWYRQDPGLGLRLIYFSYDVKMKEKGDIPEGYSVSREKKERFSLILESASTNQTSMYLCASSPLYEQYFGPGTRLTVT.

This clone appeared a single time. The rearrangement joins TRBV9 to TRBJ2-3, with TRBD1 identical over 8 bases. The ends lost 3 bases at V and 2 bases at J; junction bases unmatched: 8. This CDR3 comprises 16 residues. Germline V CDR1 and CDR2: SGDLS, YYNGEE. CDR3 amino acids: CASSDPQGALTDTQYF. The CDR3 DNA reads TGTGCCAGCAGCGACCCTCAGGGGGCTCTCACAGATACGCAGTATTTT. Drawing the rest from reference TRBV9 and TRBJ2-3, the complete variable domain is DSGVTQTPKHLITATGQRVTLRCSPRSGDLSVYWYQQSLDQGLQFLIQYYNGEERAKGNILERFSAQQFPDLHSELNLSSLELGDSALYFCASSDPQGALTDTQYFGPGTRLTVL.

The CDR3 bases are TGCGCCAGCAGCCAAGAACGGCTAGCGGGGGGGGTTGATACGCAGTATTTT. This codes for CASSQERLAGGVDTQYF. The chain links TRBV4-1 to TRBJ2-3; 12 bases map to TRBD2. The V gene's germline CDR1 is MGHRA and CDR2 YSYEKL. J was trimmed by 6 bases and V by 0 bases; bases with no gene match: 7. The CDR3 consists of 17 residues.

The V call is TRBV5-6, the J call TRBJ2-5, with D possibly TRBD1 on 7 matching bases. V gave up 0 bases and J gave up 1 base, with 13 bases separating them. Germline V gene lookup returns CDR1 SGHDT and CDR2 YYEEEE. The CDR3 consists of 16 residues. CDR3 sequence (DNA): TGTGCCAGCAGCTTGGAGGGCAGGGGGGTCCAAGAGACCCAGTACTTC. It translates to CASSLEGRGVQETQYF.

This chain joins TRBV11-3 and TRBJ2-1, with 8 bases fitting TRBD2. Losses at the gene ends were 5 bases for V and 4 bases for J; bases not matched to a gene: 7. CDR1 is SGHNT, CDR2 YENEEA, per germline. This CDR3 has 15 residues. The CDR3 DNA is TGTGCCAGCAGCCTTCGTTCTAGCGGGTACAATGAGCAGTTCTTC. Encoded protein: CASSLRSSGYNEQFF.

The rearrangement joins TRBV28 to TRBJ1-5, with D hard to call. The ends were cut back, 3 bases at V and 4 bases at J, with 7 bases in the middle. The CDR3 is 13 residues long. CDR1 is MDHEN and CDR2 is SYDVKM in the germline V gene. CDR3 residues: CASSFPGNQPQHF. The CDR3 bases are TGTGCCAGCAGTTTCCCAGGAAATCAGCCCCAGCATTTT.

There are a few counts of this clone. The rearrangement uses TRBV11-2 and TRBJ1-2, with 7 bases fitting TRBD1. The ends lost 5 bases at V and 8 bases at J; junction bases unmatched: 8. Germline V CDR1 and CDR2: SGHAT, FQNNGV. This CDR3 region has 13 residues. CDR3 bases: TGTGCCAGCAGCCTGGACAGGTCGGGGGGCTACACCTTC. It encodes CASSLDRSGGYTF.

The chain joins TRBV9 to TRBJ1-1; TRBD1 aligns across 9 bases. Germline lookup yields CDR1 SGDLS and CDR2 YYNGEE. The length of the CDR3 is 16 residues. V lost 0 bases, J lost 5 bases, and 8 bases stayed unmatched. The chain's CDR3 is CASSVGGNRGQTEAFF. CDR3 in DNA: TGTGCCAGCAGCGTAGGTGGGAACAGGGGGCAAACTGAAGCTTTCTTT.

The chain carries TRBV2 and TRBJ1-5; TRBD1 might be the D (6 bases). Trimming left V 2 bases short and J 5 bases short, with 13 bases between. Germline V gene data show CDR1 as SNHLY and CDR2 as FYNNEI. The CDR3 has 15 amino acids. CDR3 region: CASSERGGTYQPQHF. For the CDR3, the DNA is TGTGCCAGCAGTGAAAGGGGGGGCACATATCAGCCCCAGCATTTT.

In the case of this clone: Other nucleotide sequences in the sample specify the same CDR3. The gene calls are TRBV4-1 and TRBJ1-5, with 10 bases identical to TRBD1. The junction had 2 bases not matched to a gene; V was cut back by 3 bases and J by 0 bases. CDR3 length equals 16 residues. CDR1 is MGHRA, CDR2 YSYEKL, per germline. CDR3 in amino acids: CASSQDRGNSNQPQHF. CDR3 nucleotide sequence: TGCGCCAGCAGCCAGGACAGGGGGAATAGCAATCAGCCCCAGCATTTT.